The clone carrying this T cell receptor (beta chain) was found a few times. This entry belongs to a study of identical twins. This CDR3 has 15 amino acids. The ends lost 1 base at V and 8 bases at J; junction bases unmatched: 6. Germline assignment: CDR1 SGHDT and CDR2 YYEEEE. TCRdb reprocessed the 5' RACE reads with MiXCR, giving one entry per CDR3 protein. The sample includes approximately 700,000 distinct CDR3 sequences, 15% to 20% of them seen just once. These data were also filed under a second study, of T cells expressing NK-cell markers.

The V gene is TRBV5-6, the J gene TRBJ1-4; TRBD1 matches 9 bases. Sequenced: PBMCs. This TCR derives from a woman aged 18-30 years in good health. DNA for the CDR3: TGTGCCAGCAGCTTGATACAGGGGGCCAACGAAAAACTGTTTTTT. As protein: CASSLIQGANEKLFF.